One and the same sample provided the 19 T cell receptor beta chains below, sequenced in a study of blood T cell repertoires in COVID-19. Only in-frame clones appear in the TCRdb table, and some are missing; sequencing was by immunoSEQ multiplex PCR. The table records around 250,000 clones, 85% to 90% of them present only once. The specimen was PBMCs or T cells enriched from blood (not recorded which). Every receptor here comes from a woman aged 45-65 years who had recovered from COVID-19.

This rearrangement joins TRBV10-3 to TRBJ1-5; no reliable D call. From germline, CDR1 is ENHRY and CDR2 SYGVKD. V was cut by 11 bases and J by 6 bases, with 20 bases left in between. The length of the CDR3 is 14 residues. The CDR3 here is CAPIARFRGQPQHF. In DNA form, the CDR3 reads TGTGCCCCCATCGCTAGGTTTCGAGGTCAGCCCCAGCATTTT.

The chain is built from TRBV3-1 (or the pseudogene TRBV3-2) and TRBJ1-4; a possible D gene is TRBD1 (5 bases). V was pared by 2 bases and J by 0 bases, with 7 bases between. CDR1 is LGHDT and CDR2 is YNNKEL in the germline V gene (reference sequence). The CDR3 has 15 amino acids. CDR3 residues: CASSQQGATNEKLFF. Written as DNA, the CDR3 is TGTGCCAGCAGCCAACAAGGGGCAACTAATGAAAAACTGTTTTTT.

The V call is TRBV5-1, the J call TRBJ2-7; 10 nucleotides line up with TRBD2. This CDR3 is built from 18 residues. The V gene end was trimmed by 1 base and the J gene end by 3 bases; junction bases not matched to a gene: 13. Germline values: CDR1 SGHRS, CDR2 YFSETQ. The CDR3 DNA reads as TGCGCCAGCAGCTTGACCACCCCCGGGACTAGCGAGCGCTACGAGCAGTACTTC. Protein: CASSLTTPGTSERYEQYF.

The gene calls are TRBV28 and TRBJ2-1, with D possibly matching TRBD1 (6 bases). V shed 10 bases and J shed 2 bases, with 15 bases lying between them. The CDR3 covers 14 residues. Germline lookup yields CDR1 MDHEN and CDR2 SYDVKM. The CDR3 protein is CATWTALTYNEQFF. CDR3 DNA sequence: TGTGCCACCTGGACAGCCCTTACCTACAATGAGCAGTTCTTC.

J is TRBJ2-2 and V is TRBV7-9, with TRBD2 identical over 7 bases. From germline, CDR1 is SEHNR and CDR2 FQNEAQ (reference sequence). CDR3 length: 15 amino acids. V trimming: 5 bases; J trimming: 1 base; junction bases outside the gene matches: 4. The CDR3 coding sequence is TGTGCCAGCAGCCCAGGCGGGGGGAACACCGGGGAGCTGTTTTTT. This encodes CASSPGGGNTGELFF.

The rearrangement uses TRBV24-1 and TRBJ2-3, with D possibly matching TRBD2 (5 bases). The germline V gene has CDR1 KGHDR and CDR2 SFDVKD. V lost 4 bases to trimming and J lost 1 base, with 8 bases between them. The CDR3 has 14 amino acids. DNA for the CDR3: TGTGCCACCAGTGACTACGGGGGCACAGATACGCAGTATTTT. It codes for CATSDYGGTDTQYF.

The chain links TRBV5-1 to TRBJ2-1; 8 positions agree with TRBD2. There are 16 residues in the CDR3. Trimming removed 0 bases from V and 8 bases from J; junction bases left unmatched: 10. Germline assignment: CDR1 SGHRS and CDR2 YFSETQ. CDR3 protein: CASSLAATSDIHEQFF. CDR3 sequence (DNA): TGCGCCAGCAGCTTGGCGGCGACTAGCGATATACATGAGCAGTTCTTC.

V gene TRBV4-1 combines with J gene TRBJ1-2, with 7 bases lining up with TRBD1. From germline, CDR1 is MGHRA and CDR2 YSYEKL. The CDR3 is 14 amino acids. The ends lost 1 base at V and 7 bases at J; junction bases unmatched: 6. The CDR3 spells CASSQGQGPVGYTF. Written as DNA, the CDR3 is TGCGCCAGCAGCCAAGGACAGGGACCCGTTGGCTACACCTTC.

The chain joins TRBV27 to TRBJ1-1; possibly TRBD1 for D (5 bases). With 10 bases removed from V and 1 base from J, the gap between germline ends came to 22 bases. This CDR3 spans 16 amino acids. The germline CDR1 and CDR2 sequences are MNHEY and SMNVEV (reference sequence). The CDR3 nucleotides are TGTGCCAACCCCCCCTTAGGACAAACCAAGAACACTGAAGCTTTCTTT. Residues: CANPPLGQTKNTEAFF.

The V gene is TRBV7-2, the J gene TRBJ2-1; 10 bases are a match to TRBD2. The CDR3 extends over 16 amino acids. The V and J ends lost 1 base and 9 bases, in that order; junction bases with no gene match: 9. Per germline, CDR1 SGHTA and CDR2 FQGNSA. CDR3 bases: TGTGCCAGCAGCTTAGGGCCCCAGCGGGAGGGCCTTGAGCAGTTCTTC. Translating gives CASSLGPQREGLEQFF.

The chain combines TRBV2 with TRBJ2-3; 7 positions match TRBD1. Trimming took 8 bases from V and 2 from J; bases not matched to a gene: 10. The CDR3 consists of 15 residues. Germline CDR1 SNHLY, CDR2 FYNNEI. The CDR3 DNA follows: TGTGCCAGCGGCGGACAGGAGCCAACCACAGATACGCAGTATTTT. The encoded protein is CASGGQEPTTDTQYF.

The chain employs TRBV28 and TRBJ1-1; the match to TRBD1 covers 8 bases. The ends lost 8 bases at V and 5 bases at J; junction bases unmatched: 10. Germline V CDR1 and CDR2: MDHEN, SYDVKM. This CDR3 region has 14 residues. The CDR3 DNA reads as TGTGCCAGCCGACCCGCAGGGGGCCGAACTGAAGCTTTCTTT. As protein: CASRPAGGRTEAFF.

The chain recombines TRBV7-2 with TRBJ2-5; TRBD2 agrees at 12 bases. CDR3 size: 15 residues. Germline V gene data show CDR1 as SGHTA and CDR2 as FQGNSA. V was pared by 6 bases and J by 4 bases, with 6 bases of the junction left unmatched. The CDR3: CASSLTSGSAETQYF. The CDR3 DNA sequence: TGTGCCAGCAGTTTGACTAGCGGGAGTGCAGAGACCCAGTACTTC. Filled out from reference TRBV7-2 and TRBJ2-5, the complete variable domain reads GAGVSQSPSNKVTEKGKDVELRCDPISGHTALYWYRQSLGQGLEFLIYFQGNSAPDKSGLPSDRFSAERTGGSVSTLTIQRTQQEDSAVYLCASSLTSGSAETQYFGPGTRLLVL.

V gene TRBV27 combines with J gene TRBJ2-7; the match to TRBD1 covers 8 bases. This CDR3 has 16 amino acids. Germline V gene lookup returns CDR1 MNHEY and CDR2 SMNVEV (reference sequence). The junction had 13 bases not matched to a gene; V was cut back by 2 bases and J by 7 bases. CDR3 residues: CASSLVGAGGAWEQYF. CDR3 coding DNA: TGTGCCAGCAGTTTAGTGGGGGCAGGGGGCGCTTGGGAGCAGTACTTC.

This clone was found once. The V and J genes are TRBV28 and TRBJ2-7, with TRBD1 as a possible D gene (6 bases). This CDR3 is built from 12 residues. Trimming stripped 10 bases from V and 4 bases from J, with 14 bases between. CDR1 and CDR2 from the germline V gene are MDHEN and SYDVKM. As DNA, the CDR3 is TGTGCCACACTGGGGGCCCAATACGAGCAGTACTTC. Amino acid sequence: CATLGAQYEQYF.

This clone has just one count. V and J are TRBV9 and TRBJ1-2; D gene uncertain. This CDR3 comprises 13 residues. Germline CDR1 is SGDLS and CDR2 is YYNGEE. The germline V and J ends were trimmed by 0 bases and 6 bases, with 9 bases remaining between them. The CDR3 loop is CASSVDSGDGYTF. CDR3 DNA: TGTGCCAGCAGCGTAGACTCCGGGGATGGCTACACCTTC. The whole variable domain, remainder taken from reference TRBV9 and TRBJ1-2, is DSGVTQTPKHLITATGQRVTLRCSPRSGDLSVYWYQQSLDQGLQFLIQYYNGEERAKGNILERFSAQQFPDLHSELNLSSLELGDSALYFCASSVDSGDGYTFGSGTRLTVV.

The chain joins TRBV7-9 to TRBJ1-3; D may be TRBD1 (6 bases). The V and J ends lost 4 bases and 5 bases respectively, with 24 bases between them. CDR1 SEHNR and CDR2 FQNEAQ come from the germline V gene (reference sequence). The CDR3 is made up of 18 amino acids. CDR3 protein: CASSSSDRGGPARNTIYF. The CDR3 DNA reads TGTGCCAGCAGCTCCTCGGACCGGGGGGGGCCCGCGAGAAACACCATATATTTT.

The V call is TRBV7-9, the J call TRBJ1-2; 7 bases fit TRBD1. J gave up 8 bases and V 5 bases, and 5 bases lay outside the gene matches. Germline-derived CDR1 and CDR2 are SEHNR and FQNEAQ (reference sequence). This CDR3 is 12 amino acids long. In DNA form, the CDR3 reads TGTGCCAGCAGCCGACAGGGTGAAGGCTACACCTTC. Translation gives CASSRQGEGYTF.

The rearrangement uses TRBV4-1 and TRBJ1-6, with 7 nucleotides matching TRBD1. Germline V lookup: CDR1 MGHRA, CDR2 YSYEKL. This CDR3 is 18 amino acids long. Unmatched junction bases numbered 14, after V lost 5 bases and J lost 4 bases. CDR3 region: CASSVTGDVVGYNSPLHF. The CDR3 coding sequence is TGCGCCAGCAGCGTAACAGGGGACGTAGTTGGTTATAATTCACCCCTCCACTTT.